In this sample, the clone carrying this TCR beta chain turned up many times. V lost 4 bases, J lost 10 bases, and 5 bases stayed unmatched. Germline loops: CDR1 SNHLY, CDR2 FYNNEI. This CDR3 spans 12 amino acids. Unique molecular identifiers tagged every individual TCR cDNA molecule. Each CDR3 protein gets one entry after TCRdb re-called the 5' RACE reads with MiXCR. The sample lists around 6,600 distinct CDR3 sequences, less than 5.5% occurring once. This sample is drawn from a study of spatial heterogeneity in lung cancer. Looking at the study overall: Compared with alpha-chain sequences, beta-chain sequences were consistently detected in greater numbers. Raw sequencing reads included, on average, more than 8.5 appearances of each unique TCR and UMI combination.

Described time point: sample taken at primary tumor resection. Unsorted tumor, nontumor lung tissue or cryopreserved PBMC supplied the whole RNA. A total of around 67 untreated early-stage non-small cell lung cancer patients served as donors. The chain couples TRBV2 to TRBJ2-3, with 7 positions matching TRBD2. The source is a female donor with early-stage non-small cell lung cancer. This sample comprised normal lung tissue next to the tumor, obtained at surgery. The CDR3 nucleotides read TGTGCCAGCAGTGTCAGGGAGGGGTCGCAGTATTTT. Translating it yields CASSVREGSQYF.